This paragraph covers one T cell receptor beta chain sequence. TCR beta sequencing was performed on blood CD8+ and CD4+ T cells. Those who served as multiple sclerosis controls were treatment-naive patients with stable or active relapsing-remitting disease. Negative isolation yielded CD8+ and CD4+ T cells; FACS enriched TEMRA cells. The source of the sample is a study of CD8 T cells in Susac syndrome. After extraction with the RNeasy kit, 0.5 to 1 ug of the RNA was reverse transcribed using random hexamers. With immunoSEQ multiplex PCR, TCR beta CDR3 was amplified across 54 Vbeta and 13 Jbeta. A single record per CDR3 protein comes from TCRdb applying MiXCR to the immunoSEQ multiplex PCR reads. The sample includes about 300,000 distinct CDR3 sequences, about 89% of them seen just once. This CDR3 spans 15 amino acids. CDR1 SNHLY and CDR2 FYNNEI come from the germline V gene. Deletions cut 6 bases from V and 2 bases from J, with 16 bases between.

The chain recombines TRBV2 with TRBJ2-5, with D perhaps TRBD1 (6 bases). The receptor's source is a human donor with multiple sclerosis. Sequenced sample: CD8+ T cells from PBMCs. The CDR3 DNA follows: TGTGCCAGCAGCAGGACAGCGAATGATCAAGAGACCCAGTACTTC. Protein sequence: CASSRTANDQETQYF.